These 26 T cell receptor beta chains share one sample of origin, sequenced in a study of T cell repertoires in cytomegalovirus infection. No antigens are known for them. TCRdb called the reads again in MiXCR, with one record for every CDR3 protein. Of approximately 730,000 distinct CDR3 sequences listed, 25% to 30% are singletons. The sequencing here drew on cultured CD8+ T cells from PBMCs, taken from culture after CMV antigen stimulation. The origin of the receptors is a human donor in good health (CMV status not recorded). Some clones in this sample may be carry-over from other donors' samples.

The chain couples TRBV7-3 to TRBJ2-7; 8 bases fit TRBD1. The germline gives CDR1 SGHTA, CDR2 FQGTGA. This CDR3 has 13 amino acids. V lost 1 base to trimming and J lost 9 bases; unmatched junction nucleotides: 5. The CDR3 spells CASSLRTGQGQYV. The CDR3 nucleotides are TGTGCCAGCAGCTTAAGAACAGGACAGGGGCAGTACGTC.

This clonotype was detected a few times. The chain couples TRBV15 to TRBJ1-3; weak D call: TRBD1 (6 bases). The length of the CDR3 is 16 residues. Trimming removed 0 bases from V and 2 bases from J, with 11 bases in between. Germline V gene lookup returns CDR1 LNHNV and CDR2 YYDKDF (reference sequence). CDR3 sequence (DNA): TGTGCCACCAGCAGAGACAGGGGTTCAGCTGGAAACACCATATATTTT. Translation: CATSRDRGSAGNTIYF.

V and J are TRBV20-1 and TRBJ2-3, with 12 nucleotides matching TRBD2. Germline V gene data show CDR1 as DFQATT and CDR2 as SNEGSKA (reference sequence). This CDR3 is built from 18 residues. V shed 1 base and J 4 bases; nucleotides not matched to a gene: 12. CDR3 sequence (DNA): TGCAGTGCTAGAGGGGCCGGGGCTAGCGGGGGGGCCCCAGATACGCAGTATTTT. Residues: CSARGAGASGGAPDTQYF.

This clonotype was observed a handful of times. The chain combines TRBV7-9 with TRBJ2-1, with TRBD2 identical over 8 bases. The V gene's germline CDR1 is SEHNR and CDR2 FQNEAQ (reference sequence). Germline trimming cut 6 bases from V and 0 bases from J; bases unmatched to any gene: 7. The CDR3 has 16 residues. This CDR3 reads CASRPAAGDSYNEQFF. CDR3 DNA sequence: TGTGCCAGCAGGCCTGCAGCGGGGGACTCCTACAATGAGCAGTTCTTC.

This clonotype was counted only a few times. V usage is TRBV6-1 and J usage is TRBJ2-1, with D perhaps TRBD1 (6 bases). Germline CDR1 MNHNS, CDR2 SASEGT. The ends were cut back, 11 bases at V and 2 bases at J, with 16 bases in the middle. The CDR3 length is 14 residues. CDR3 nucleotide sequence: TGTGCCTTACGCGGACAGAATCCCTACAATGAGCAGTTCTTC. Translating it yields CALRGQNPYNEQFF.

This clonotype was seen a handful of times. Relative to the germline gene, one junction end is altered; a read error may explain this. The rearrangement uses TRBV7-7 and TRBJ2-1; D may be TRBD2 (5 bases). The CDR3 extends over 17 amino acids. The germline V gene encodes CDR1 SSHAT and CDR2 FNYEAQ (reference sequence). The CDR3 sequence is CASSLGGPQSSYNEQFF. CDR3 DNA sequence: TGTGCTAGCAGCTTAGGCGGGCCGCAGAGCTCCTACAATGAGCAGTTCTTC.

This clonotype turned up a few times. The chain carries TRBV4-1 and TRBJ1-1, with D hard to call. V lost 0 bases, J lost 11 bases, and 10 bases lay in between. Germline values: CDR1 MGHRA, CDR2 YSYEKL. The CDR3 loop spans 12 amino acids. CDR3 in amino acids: CASSQDGLEAFF. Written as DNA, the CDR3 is TGCGCCAGCAGCCAAGATGGCCTGGAGGCTTTCTTT.

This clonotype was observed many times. CDR3 nucleotide sequence: TGTGCCAGCAGCACAAGGCGGGGGGTAACCTACGAGCAGTACTTC. This sequence encodes CASSTRRGVTYEQYF. The chain combines TRBV6-5 with TRBJ2-7; TRBD2 agrees at 8 bases. Germline assignment: CDR1 MNHEY and CDR2 SVGAGI. This CDR3 spans 15 amino acids. Germline trimming cut 6 bases from V and 2 bases from J; bases unmatched to any gene: 9.

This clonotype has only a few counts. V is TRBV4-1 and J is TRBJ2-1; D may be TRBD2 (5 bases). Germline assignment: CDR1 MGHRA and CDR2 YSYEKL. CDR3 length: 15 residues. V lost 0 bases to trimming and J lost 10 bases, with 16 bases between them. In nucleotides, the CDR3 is TGCGCCAGCAGCCAAGACCTACCTAGCATCGTAGAGCAGTTCTTC. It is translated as CASSQDLPSIVEQFF.

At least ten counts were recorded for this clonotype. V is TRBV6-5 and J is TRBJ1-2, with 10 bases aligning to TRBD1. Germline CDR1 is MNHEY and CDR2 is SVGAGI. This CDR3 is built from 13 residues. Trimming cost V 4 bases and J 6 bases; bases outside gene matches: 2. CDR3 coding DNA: TGTGCCAGCAGTTCGACAGGGGGCAATGGCTACACCTTC. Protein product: CASSSTGGNGYTF.

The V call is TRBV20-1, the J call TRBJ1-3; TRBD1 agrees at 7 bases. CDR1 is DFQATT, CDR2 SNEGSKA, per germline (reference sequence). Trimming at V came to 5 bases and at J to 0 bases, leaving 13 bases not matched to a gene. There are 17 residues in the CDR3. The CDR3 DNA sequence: TGCAGTGCTTTCGGACAGGCCAACGGGCTCTCTGGAAACACCATATATTTT. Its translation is CSAFGQANGLSGNTIYF.

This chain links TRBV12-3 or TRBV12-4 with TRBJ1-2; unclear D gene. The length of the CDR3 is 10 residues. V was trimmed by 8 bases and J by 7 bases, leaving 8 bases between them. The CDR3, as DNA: TGTGCCAGCGGGAGCGGTGGCTACACCTTC. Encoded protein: CASGSGGYTF.

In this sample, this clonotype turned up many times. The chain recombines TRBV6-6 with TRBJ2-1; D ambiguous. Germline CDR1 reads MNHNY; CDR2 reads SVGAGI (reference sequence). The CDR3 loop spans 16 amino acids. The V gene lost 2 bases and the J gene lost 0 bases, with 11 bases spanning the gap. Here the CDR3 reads CASSYPRTRSYNEQFF. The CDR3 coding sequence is TGTGCCAGCAGTTACCCTAGGACGCGCTCCTACAATGAGCAGTTCTTC.

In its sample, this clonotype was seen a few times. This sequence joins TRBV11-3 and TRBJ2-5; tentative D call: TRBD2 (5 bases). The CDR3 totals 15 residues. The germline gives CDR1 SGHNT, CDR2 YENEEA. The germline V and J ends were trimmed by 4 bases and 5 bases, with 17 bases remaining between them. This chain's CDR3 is CASSSRRDGRETQYF. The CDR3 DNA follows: TGTGCCAGCAGCTCTCGACGGGATGGAAGGGAGACCCAGTACTTC.

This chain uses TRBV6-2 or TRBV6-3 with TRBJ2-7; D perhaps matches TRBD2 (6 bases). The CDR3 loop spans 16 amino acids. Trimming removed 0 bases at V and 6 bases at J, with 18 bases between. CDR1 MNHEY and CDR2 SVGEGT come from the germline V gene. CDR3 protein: CASSYSRVRGLLEQYV. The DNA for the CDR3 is TGTGCCAGCAGTTACTCCCGGGTACGGGGACTTCTCGAGCAGTACGTC.

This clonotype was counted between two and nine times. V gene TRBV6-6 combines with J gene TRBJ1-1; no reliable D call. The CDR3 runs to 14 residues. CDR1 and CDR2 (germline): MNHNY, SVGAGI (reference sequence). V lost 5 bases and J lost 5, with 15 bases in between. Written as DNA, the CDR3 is TGTGCCAGCAGTCACGGACCTGTTGGGACTGAAGCTTTCTTT. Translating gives CASSHGPVGTEAFF.

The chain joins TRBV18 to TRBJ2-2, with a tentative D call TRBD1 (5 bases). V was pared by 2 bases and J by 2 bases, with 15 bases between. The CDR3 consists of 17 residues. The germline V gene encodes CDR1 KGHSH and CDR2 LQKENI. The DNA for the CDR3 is TGTGCCAGCTCACCAAGTGCGGCAGGGTCTAACACCGGGGAGCTGTTTTTT. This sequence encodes CASSPSAAGSNTGELFF. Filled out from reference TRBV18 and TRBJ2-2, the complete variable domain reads NAGVMQNPRHLVRRRGQEARLRCSPMKGHSHVYWYRQLPEEGLKFMVYLQKENIIDESGMPKERFSAEFPKEGPSILRIQQVVRGDSAAYFCASSPSAAGSNTGELFFGEGSRLTVL.

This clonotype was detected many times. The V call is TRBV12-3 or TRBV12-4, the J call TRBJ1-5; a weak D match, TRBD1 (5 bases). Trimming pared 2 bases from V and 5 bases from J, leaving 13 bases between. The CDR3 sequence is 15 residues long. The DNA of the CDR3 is TGTGCCAGCAGTTTAAAGGCAGGGAATGATCAGCCCCAGCATTTT. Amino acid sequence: CASSLKAGNDQPQHF.

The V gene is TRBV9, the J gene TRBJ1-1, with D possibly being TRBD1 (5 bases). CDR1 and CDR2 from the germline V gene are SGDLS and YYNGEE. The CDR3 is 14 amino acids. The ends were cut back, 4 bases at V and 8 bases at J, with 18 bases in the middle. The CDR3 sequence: CASSTTPGGREAFF. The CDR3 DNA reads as TGTGCCAGCAGCACAACCCCCGGGGGACGAGAAGCTTTCTTT. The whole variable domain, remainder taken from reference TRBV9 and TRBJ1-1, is DSGVTQTPKHLITATGQRVTLRCSPRSGDLSVYWYQQSLDQGLQFLIQYYNGEERAKGNILERFSAQQFPDLHSELNLSSLELGDSALYFCASSTTPGGREAFFGQGTRLTVV.

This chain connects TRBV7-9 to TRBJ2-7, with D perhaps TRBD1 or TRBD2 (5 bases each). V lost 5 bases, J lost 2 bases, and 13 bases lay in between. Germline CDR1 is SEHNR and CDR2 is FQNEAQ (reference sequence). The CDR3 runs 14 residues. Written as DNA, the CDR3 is TGTGCCAGCAGCCCTACCGGGGACCCCTACGAGCAGTACTTC. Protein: CASSPTGDPYEQYF.

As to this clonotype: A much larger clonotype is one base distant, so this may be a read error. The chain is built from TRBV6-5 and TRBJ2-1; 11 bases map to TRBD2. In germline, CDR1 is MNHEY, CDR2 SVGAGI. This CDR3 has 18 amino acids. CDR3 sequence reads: CASSLALAGAHYYYEQFF. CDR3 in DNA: TGTGCCAGCAGTTTGGCACTAGCGGGGGCCCACTACTACTATGAGCAGTTCTTC.

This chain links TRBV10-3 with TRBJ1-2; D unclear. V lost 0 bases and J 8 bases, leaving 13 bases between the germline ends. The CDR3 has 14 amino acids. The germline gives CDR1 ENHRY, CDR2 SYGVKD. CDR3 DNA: TGTGCCATCAGTGAGTCAGATGGGGAGATCGGCTACACCTTC. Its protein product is CAISESDGEIGYTF.

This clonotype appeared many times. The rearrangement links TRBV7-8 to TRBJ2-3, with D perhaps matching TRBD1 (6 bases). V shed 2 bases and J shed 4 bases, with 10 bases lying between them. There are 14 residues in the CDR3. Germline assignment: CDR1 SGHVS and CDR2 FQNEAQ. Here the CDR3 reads CASSLPNRADTQYF. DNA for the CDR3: TGTGCCAGCAGCTTACCCAACAGGGCAGATACGCAGTATTTT.

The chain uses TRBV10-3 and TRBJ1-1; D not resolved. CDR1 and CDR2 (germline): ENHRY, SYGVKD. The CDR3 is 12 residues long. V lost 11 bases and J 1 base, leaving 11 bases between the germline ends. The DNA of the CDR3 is TGTGCCGCAACCGGGAGGAACACTGAAGCTTTCTTT. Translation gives CAATGRNTEAFF.

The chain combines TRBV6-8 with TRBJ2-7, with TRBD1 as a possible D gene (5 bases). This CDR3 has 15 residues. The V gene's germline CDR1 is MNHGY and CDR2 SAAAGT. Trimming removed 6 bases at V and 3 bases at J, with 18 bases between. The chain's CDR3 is CASSPRQGLSYEQYF. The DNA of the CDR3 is TGTGCCAGCAGCCCCCGCCAGGGTTTAAGCTACGAGCAGTACTTC.

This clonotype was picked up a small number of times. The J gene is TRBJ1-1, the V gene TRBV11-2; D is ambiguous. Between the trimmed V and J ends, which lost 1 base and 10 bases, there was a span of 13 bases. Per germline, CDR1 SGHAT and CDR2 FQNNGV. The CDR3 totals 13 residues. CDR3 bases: TGTGCCAGCAGCTTAGGTCGGGGTCGCGGAGCTTTCTTT. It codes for CASSLGRGRGAFF.